This TCR beta chain was identified in a study of cytomegalovirus exposure and HLA in healthy donors. PCR was performed using 60 Vbeta and 13 Jbeta primers. Assay: immunoSEQ multiplex PCR; the TCRdb copy retains only in-frame clones and omits some. This sample has 90,000 to 120,000 clones, with about three quarters found just once. This clone has just a few counts. J lost 5 bases, V lost 4 bases, and 7 bases had no gene match. This CDR3 spans 14 amino acids. Germline V lookup: CDR1 SQVTM, CDR2 ANQGSEA. Sequencing used PBMCs. The TCR was taken from a man younger than 45 in good health and CMV-seronegative. V gene TRBV29-1 combines with J gene TRBJ2-3; TRBD2 aligns across 9 bases. In DNA form, the CDR3 reads TGCAGCGTTGCGCAGGGACTAGCCCGAGATACGCAGTATTTT. Translated: CSVAQGLARDTQYF.